These T cell receptor beta chains were read from a single sample in a study of blood T cell repertoires in COVID-19. Clones were sequenced by immunoSEQ multiplex PCR, and TCRdb holds only the in-frame ones, with some missing. The profile shows around 300,000 clones, approximately 87% of them singletons. The material sequenced was peripheral blood. The source of these receptors is a woman in her 30s with COVID-19, enrolled during active disease. Each CDR3 is given with its conserved first and last residue. The D gene is left open where the match is weak. Clone size is not always given. Where it is, it says once, few, many or a class for expanded clones.

J gene,V gene,clone size,D gene,CDR3 protein,CDR3 DNA
TRBJ1-2,TRBV3-1/TRBV3-2,once,.,CASSQDLKRGAGGYTF,TGTGCCAGCAGCCAAGATCTTAAACGGGGGGCTGGAGGCTACACCTTC
TRBJ1-1,TRBV2,once,.,CASSPDTNTEAFF,TGTGCCAGCAGTCCGGACACGAACACTGAAGCTTTCTTT
TRBJ1-2,TRBV28,.,TRBD1,CASSLPRWTGNGYTF,TGTGCCAGCAGTTTACCACGATGGACAGGGAATGGCTACACCTTC
TRBJ2-7,TRBV29-1,once,.,CSAVLPGVAGGYEQYF,TGCAGCGCCGTTCTCCCCGGGGTAGCAGGGGGGTACGAGCAGTACTTC
TRBJ1-1,TRBV5-4,.,TRBD1,CASSGTGVWTEAFF,TGTGCCAGCAGCGGAACAGGGGTTTGGACTGAAGCTTTCTTT
TRBJ1-6,TRBV30,.,.,CAWKEVFNSPLHF,TGTGCCTGGAAGGAGGTTTTTAATTCACCCCTCCACTTT
TRBJ1-4,TRBV27,.,.,CASGLRLNEKLFF,TGTGCCAGCGGTCTCCGCCTAAATGAAAAACTGTTTTTT
TRBJ2-5,TRBV7-9,.,TRBD2,CASSSRIAGVGETQYF,TGTGCCAGCAGCTCCCGTATAGCGGGAGTAGGCGAGACCCAGTACTTC
TRBJ2-2,TRBV5-8,.,.,CASSGLAEGNTGELFF,TGTGCCAGCAGCGGATTAGCGGAGGGGAACACCGGGGAGCTGTTTTTT
TRBJ1-6,TRBV10-3,once,TRBD1,CAINRGRGDSPLHF,TGTGCCATCAACCGGGGCAGGGGGGATTCACCCCTCCACTTT
TRBJ2-3,TRBV5-1,.,TRBD1,CASSLGQGASFITDTQYF,TGCGCCAGCAGCTTGGGACAGGGAGCCTCCTTTATCACAGATACGCAGTATTTT
TRBJ1-2,TRBV24-1,.,TRBD1,CATSETDRDYGYTF,TGTGCCACCAGTGAAACCGACAGGGATTATGGCTACACCTTC
TRBJ2-7,TRBV3-1/TRBV3-2,.,.,CASSQRNEQYF,TGTGCCAGCAGCCAGAGGAACGAGCAGTACTTC
TRBJ1-5,TRBV27,.,TRBD1,CASSSTGTGGAYQPQHF,TGTGCCAGCAGTTCGACCGGGACAGGGGGCGCGTATCAGCCCCAGCATTTT
TRBJ2-7,TRBV27,.,.,CASSFQQGYEQYF,TGTGCCAGCAGTTTCCAACAGGGTTACGAGCAGTACTTC
TRBJ1-5,TRBV5-1,.,TRBD1,CASSLGTAENQPQHF,TGCGCCAGCAGCCTCGGGACAGCGGAGAATCAGCCCCAGCATTTT
TRBJ2-7,TRBV9,.,.,CASSPWADLHEQYF,TGTGCCAGCAGCCCCTGGGCCGACCTCCACGAGCAGTACTTC
TRBJ1-1,TRBV19,once,.,CASSRQLNTEAFF,TGTGCCAGTAGTAGACAGTTGAACACTGAAGCTTTCTTT
TRBJ1-2,TRBV2,.,.,CASTRDTFYGYTF,TGTGCCAGCACCCGGGACACCTTCTATGGCTACACCTTC
TRBJ1-5,TRBV9,.,TRBD1,CASSPTDRYHQPQHF,TGTGCCAGCAGCCCGACGGACAGGTACCATCAGCCCCAGCATTTT
TRBJ1-1,TRBV7-6,.,.,CASSLRVDTEAFF,TGTGCCAGCAGCTTGAGGGTTGACACTGAAGCTTTCTTT
TRBJ2-7,TRBV11-3,.,TRBD2,CASSLSGRVGEQYF,TGTGCCAGCAGCTTAAGCGGGAGGGTGGGCGAGCAGTACTTC
TRBJ2-1,TRBV30,.,TRBD2,CAWIIAGGRNEQFF,TGTGCCTGGATCATAGCGGGAGGAAGGAATGAGCAGTTCTTC
TRBJ1-4,TRBV9,.,.,CASSQGQSNEKLFF,TGTGCCAGCAGCCAAGGACAGTCGAATGAAAAACTGTTTTTT
TRBJ1-6,TRBV5-1,.,TRBD1,CASSGGQGGNSPLHF,TGCGCCAGCAGCGGGGGACAGGGGGGAAATTCACCCCTCCACTTT
TRBJ1-5,TRBV24-1,once,TRBD1,CATSGVGQGNQPQHF,TGTGCCACCAGTGGGGTGGGACAGGGCAATCAGCCCCAGCATTTT
TRBJ2-7,TRBV5-1,.,TRBD1,CASRSGQVYSYEQYF,TGCGCCAGCAGATCCGGACAGGTTTACTCCTACGAGCAGTACTTC
TRBJ1-1,TRBV6-1,.,.,CASSEYRVTEAFF,TGTGCCAGCAGTGAATATCGGGTCACTGAAGCTTTCTTT
TRBJ2-1,TRBV4-2,.,TRBD2,CASSRRAGGPDEQFF,TGTGCCAGCAGCCGAAGAGCGGGAGGGCCCGATGAGCAGTTCTTC
TRBJ1-2,TRBV6-4,.,TRBD1,CASSVGTGGDYGYTF,TGTGCCAGCAGTGTTGGGACAGGGGGCGACTATGGCTACACCTTC
TRBJ1-4,TRBV5-4,.,TRBD1,CASSYTGASNEKLFF,TGTGCCAGCAGTTACACAGGGGCGTCTAATGAAAAACTGTTTTTT
TRBJ1-5,TRBV5-5,.,TRBD1,CASSFDSRGQPQHF,TGTGCCAGCAGCTTTGATAGCAGGGGGCAGCCCCAGCATTTT
TRBJ1-5,TRBV7-2,.,.,CASSVGPGPKQPQHF,TGTGCCAGCAGCGTGGGGCCGGGTCCCAAACAGCCCCAGCATTTT
TRBJ2-1,TRBV7-2,.,TRBD1,CASSLQGARNEQFF,TGTGCCAGCAGCTTACAGGGGGCTCGCAATGAGCAGTTCTTC
TRBJ2-3,TRBV11-2,.,TRBD2,CASSLDLSGRTDTQYF,TGTGCCAGCAGCTTAGATCTAAGCGGGAGGACAGATACGCAGTATTTT
TRBJ2-7,TRBV4-1,.,TRBD1,CASSLPGQSYEQYF,TGCGCCAGCAGCCTCCCGGGACAGTCCTACGAGCAGTACTTC
TRBJ2-7,TRBV27,.,.,CASSLSGASYEQYF,TGTGCCAGCAGTTTATCAGGGGCGTCCTACGAGCAGTACTTC
TRBJ2-7,TRBV2,.,.,CASSVLTVGEQYF,TGTGCCAGCAGTGTTTTGACAGTCGGCGAGCAGTACTTC
TRBJ1-1,TRBV5-1,.,TRBD1,CASSLQGRLTEAFF,TGCGCCAGCAGCTTACAGGGGAGATTGACTGAAGCTTTCTTT
TRBJ2-3,TRBV7-9,.,TRBD2,CASSFSSGSTDTQYF,TGTGCCAGCAGCTTTTCTAGCGGTAGCACAGATACGCAGTATTTT
TRBJ1-5,TRBV10-3,.,.,CATADSEYNQPQHF,TGTGCCACGGCGGACAGCGAATACAATCAGCCCCAGCATTTT
TRBJ1-5,TRBV6-1,once,TRBD1,CASSEPRDRGRQPQHF,TGTGCCAGCAGTGAACCGCGGGACAGGGGTCGTCAGCCCCAGCATTTT
TRBJ2-5,TRBV19,.,.,CASSIQVQETQYF,TGTGCCAGTAGTATCCAGGTCCAAGAGACCCAGTACTTC
TRBJ1-6,TRBV27,.,.,CASSYSQDNSPLHF,TGTGCCAGCAGTTACAGCCAGGATAATTCACCCCTCCACTTT
TRBJ1-2,TRBV10-2,.,.,CASTRGEVSYGYTF,TGCGCCAGCACGCGGGGGGAAGTCAGCTATGGCTACACCTTC